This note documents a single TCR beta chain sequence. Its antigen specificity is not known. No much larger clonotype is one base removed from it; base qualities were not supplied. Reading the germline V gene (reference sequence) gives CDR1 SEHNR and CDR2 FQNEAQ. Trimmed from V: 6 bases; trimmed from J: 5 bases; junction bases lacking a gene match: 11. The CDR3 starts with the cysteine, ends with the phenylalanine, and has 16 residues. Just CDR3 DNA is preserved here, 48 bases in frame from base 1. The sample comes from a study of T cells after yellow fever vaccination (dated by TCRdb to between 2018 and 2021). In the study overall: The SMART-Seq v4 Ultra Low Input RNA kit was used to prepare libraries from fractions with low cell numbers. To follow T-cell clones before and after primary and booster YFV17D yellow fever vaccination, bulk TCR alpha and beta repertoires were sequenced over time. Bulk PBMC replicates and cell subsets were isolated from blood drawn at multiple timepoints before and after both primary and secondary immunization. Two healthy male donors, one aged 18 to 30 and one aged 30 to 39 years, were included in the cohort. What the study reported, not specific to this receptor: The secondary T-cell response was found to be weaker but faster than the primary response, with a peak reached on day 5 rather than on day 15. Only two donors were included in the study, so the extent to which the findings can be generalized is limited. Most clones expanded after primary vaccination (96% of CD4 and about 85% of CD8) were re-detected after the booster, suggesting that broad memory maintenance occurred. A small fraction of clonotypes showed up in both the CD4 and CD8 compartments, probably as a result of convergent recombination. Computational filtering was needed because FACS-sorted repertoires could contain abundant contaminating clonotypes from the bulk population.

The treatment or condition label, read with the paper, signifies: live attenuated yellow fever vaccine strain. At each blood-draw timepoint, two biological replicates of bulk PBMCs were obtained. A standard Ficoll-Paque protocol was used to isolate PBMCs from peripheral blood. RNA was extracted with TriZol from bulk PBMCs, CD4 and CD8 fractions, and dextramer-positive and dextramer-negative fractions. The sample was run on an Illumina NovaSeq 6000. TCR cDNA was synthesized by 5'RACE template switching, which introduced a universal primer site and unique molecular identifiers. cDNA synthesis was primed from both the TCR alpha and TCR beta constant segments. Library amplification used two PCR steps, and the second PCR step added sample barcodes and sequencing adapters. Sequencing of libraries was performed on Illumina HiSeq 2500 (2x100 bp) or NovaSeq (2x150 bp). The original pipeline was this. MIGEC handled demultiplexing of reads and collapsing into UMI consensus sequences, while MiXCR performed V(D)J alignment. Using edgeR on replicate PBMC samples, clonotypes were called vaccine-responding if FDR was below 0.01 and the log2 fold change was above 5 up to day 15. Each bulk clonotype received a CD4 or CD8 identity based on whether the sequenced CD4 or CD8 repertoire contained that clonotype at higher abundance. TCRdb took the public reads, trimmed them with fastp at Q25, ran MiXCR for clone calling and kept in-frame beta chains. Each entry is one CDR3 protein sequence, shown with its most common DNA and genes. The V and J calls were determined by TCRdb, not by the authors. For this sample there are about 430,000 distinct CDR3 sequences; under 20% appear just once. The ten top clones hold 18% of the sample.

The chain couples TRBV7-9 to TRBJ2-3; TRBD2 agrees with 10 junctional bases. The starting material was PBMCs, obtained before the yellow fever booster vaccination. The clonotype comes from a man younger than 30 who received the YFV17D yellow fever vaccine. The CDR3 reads CASRYSGGAVLDTQYF. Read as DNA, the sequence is TGTGCCAGCAGATACAGCGGGGGGGCCGTCTTAGATACGCAGTATTTT. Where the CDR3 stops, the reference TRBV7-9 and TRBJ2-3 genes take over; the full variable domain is DTGVSQNPRHKITKRGQNVTFRCDPISEHNRLYWYRQTLGQGPEFLTYFQNEAQLEKSRLLSDRFSAERPKGSFSTLEIQRTEQGDSAMYLCASRYSGGAVLDTQYFGPGTRLTVL.